The T cell receptor beta chain described here comes from a study of cytomegalovirus exposure and HLA in healthy donors. Overall study findings and caveats: The study listed 150 to 200 cytomegalovirus-associated TCR beta chains. Compared with the approximately 670-donor mean, an Asian-associated ancestry cluster reportedly had fewer N-insertions, according to a later analysis. Most CMV-associated TCR beta chains appeared HLA-restricted in a later analysis.

Notes on this clone: Its antigen is as yet unknown.

PCR amplification relied on 60 Vbeta primers (plus 13 Jbeta primers). TCRdb's table, derived via immunoSEQ multiplex PCR, lists solely in-frame clones and lacks some. The profile covers about 220,000 clones, with about 80% appearing a single time and roughly 6% taken by the ten largest. From germline, CDR1 is MNHEY and CDR2 SVGAGI. The CDR3 runs 14 residues. Trimming took off 2 bases at V and 1 base at J, with 8 bases between the two ends. This chain joins TRBV6-5 and TRBJ1-1, with a tentative D call TRBD1 (5 bases). The receptor's source is a man aged 35 to 55 in good health and CMV-seropositive. The sequenced sample was PBMCs. This CDR3 reads CASSYQGSNTEAFF. The CDR3 bases are TGTGCCAGCAGTTACCAGGGATCGAACACTGAAGCTTTCTTT.